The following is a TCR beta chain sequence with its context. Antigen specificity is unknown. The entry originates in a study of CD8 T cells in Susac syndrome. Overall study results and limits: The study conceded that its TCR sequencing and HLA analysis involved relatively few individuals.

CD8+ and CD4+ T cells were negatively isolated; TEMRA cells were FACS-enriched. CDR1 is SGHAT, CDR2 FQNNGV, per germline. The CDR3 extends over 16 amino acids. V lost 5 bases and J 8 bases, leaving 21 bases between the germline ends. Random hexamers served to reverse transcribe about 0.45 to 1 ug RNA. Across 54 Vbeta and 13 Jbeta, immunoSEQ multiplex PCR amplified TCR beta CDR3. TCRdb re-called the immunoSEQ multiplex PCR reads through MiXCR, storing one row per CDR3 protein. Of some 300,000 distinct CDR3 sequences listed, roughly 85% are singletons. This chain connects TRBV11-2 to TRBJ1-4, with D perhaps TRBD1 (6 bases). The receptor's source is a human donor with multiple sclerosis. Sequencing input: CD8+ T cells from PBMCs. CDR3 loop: CASSPAKGGTSEKLFF. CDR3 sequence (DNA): TGTGCCAGCAGCCCCGCGAAGGGAGGGACATCCGAAAAACTGTTTTTT.